This entry lists 29 T cell receptor beta chains sequenced from one sample in a study of beta chain features in type 1 diabetes. Sequenced material consisted of expressed TCRB transcripts (all of the isolated RNA was reverse transcribed). The method was immunoSEQ multiplex PCR; TCRdb's version includes in-frame clones alone and lacks a portion of them. This table holds 900,000 or so clones, 17% found once. Sequenced material: naive CD4+ T cells from blood. These TCRs come from a woman younger than 35 in good health.

This clone was seen a handful of times. V and J are TRBV15 and TRBJ1-5; D perhaps matches TRBD1 (5 bases). This CDR3 is 18 amino acids long. V was clipped by 0 bases and J by 3 bases, with 18 bases between them. Germline CDR1 LNHNV, CDR2 YYDKDF (reference sequence). In DNA, the CDR3 is TGTGCCACCAGCAGAGATTATATAGTGGGACGGATCAATCAGCCCCAGCATTTT. It is translated as CATSRDYIVGRINQPQHF.

This clone was counted ten times or more. This chain joins TRBV14 and TRBJ2-1; a possible D gene is TRBD1 (6 bases). V lost 4 bases to trimming and J lost 6 bases, with 10 bases between them. Germline V gene lookup returns CDR1 SGHDN and CDR2 FVKESK. The CDR3 has 13 amino acids. CDR3 amino acids: CASSPTGGNEQFF. DNA for the CDR3: TGTGCCAGCAGCCCGACAGGCGGCAATGAGCAGTTCTTC. Using reference TRBV14 and TRBJ2-1 for the parts outside the CDR3, the full variable domain is EAGVTQFPSHSVIEKGQTVTLRCDPISGHDNLYWYRRVMGKEIKFLLHFVKESKQDESGMPNNRFLAERTGGTYSTLKVQPAELEDSGVYFCASSPTGGNEQFFGPGTRLTVL.

The CDR3 region is CASNREGNTGELFF. DNA of the CDR3: TGTGCCAGCAATCGTGAAGGGAACACCGGGGAGCTGTTTTTT. The V gene is TRBV6-1, the J gene TRBJ2-2; D is ambiguous. CDR1 and CDR2 from the germline V gene are MNHNS and SASEGT. V shed 7 bases and J shed 1 base, with 10 bases lying between them. The CDR3 sequence is 14 residues long.

Concerning this clone itself: One end of the junction fails to match germline, which may point to a read error. The sample holds other DNA sequences that translate to the same CDR3. This rearrangement joins TRBV10-3 to TRBJ2-3; D might be TRBD1 (6 bases). The germline gives CDR1 ENHRY, CDR2 SYGVKD. This CDR3 spans 15 amino acids. CDR3 loop: CAISESTGSTDTQYF. The CDR3, as DNA: TGTGCCATCAGTGAGTCGACAGGAAGCACAGATACGCAATATTTT.

The chain combines TRBV5-1 with TRBJ2-1; possibly TRBD1 or TRBD2 for D (6 bases each). V was pared by 4 bases and J by 5 bases, with 13 bases between. The CDR3 is made up of 14 amino acids. Germline CDR1 SGHRS, CDR2 YFSETQ. CDR3 region: CASSKQGGNNEQFF. The DNA of the CDR3 is TGCGCCAGCAGCAAACAAGGGGGGAACAATGAGCAGTTCTTC. Full variable domain (rest looked up from reference TRBV5-1 and TRBJ2-1): KAGVTQTPRYLIKTRGQQVTLSCSPISGHRSVSWYQQTPGQGLQFLFEYFSETQRNKGNFPGRFSGRQFSNSRSEMNVSTLELGDSALYLCASSKQGGNNEQFFGPGTRLTVL.

The sample holds a few counts of this clone. This chain uses TRBV7-2 with TRBJ1-2; D gene ambiguous. The CDR3 spans 15 residues. Germline CDR1 is SGHTA and CDR2 is FQGNSA. V lost 0 bases to trimming and J lost 4 bases, with 12 bases between them. Here the CDR3 reads CASSLALDTGYGYTF. CDR3 DNA: TGTGCCAGCAGCTTAGCGTTAGACACGGGCTATGGCTACACCTTC.

The rearrangement links TRBV27 to TRBJ2-7, with TRBD1 identical over 10 bases. The CDR3 is 16 amino acids. Germline CDR1 MNHEY, CDR2 SMNVEV (reference sequence). Trimming at V came to 1 base and at J to 5 bases, leaving 8 bases not matched to a gene. This CDR3 reads CASSLYQGQGYHEQYF. Here the CDR3 DNA reads TGTGCCAGCAGTTTATACCAGGGACAGGGGTACCACGAGCAGTACTTC.

The chain recombines TRBV6-5 with TRBJ2-7; TRBD1 aligns across 9 bases. CDR1 and CDR2 (germline): MNHEY, SVGAGI. Germline trimming cut 7 bases from V and 2 bases from J; bases unmatched to any gene: 6. The CDR3 has 14 amino acids. The CDR3 DNA is TGTGCCAGCAAATGGGGACAGGGACCCTACGAGCAGTACTTC. This codes for CASKWGQGPYEQYF.

This clone was observed a few times. The gene calls are TRBV10-3 and TRBJ2-2; TRBD2 might be the D (5 bases). The V and J ends lost 2 bases and 7 bases respectively, with 11 bases between them. The CDR3 runs 14 residues. The germline CDR1 and CDR2 sequences are ENHRY and SYGVKD. The CDR3 nucleotides are TGTGCCATCAGTGAGGAGGGAAGTATCGGGGAGCTGTTTTTT. Residues: CAISEEGSIGELFF.

This clone has a handful of counts. This rearrangement joins TRBV28 to TRBJ2-7; D gene ambiguous. V lost 8 bases and J lost 4, with 12 bases in between. The CDR3 has 12 residues. In germline, CDR1 is MDHEN, CDR2 SYDVKM. The CDR3 DNA reads as TGTGCCAGCTCCGAGCTAAGATACGAGCAGTACTTC. It translates to CASSELRYEQYF. The variable domain in full, completed from reference TRBV28 and TRBJ2-7, reads DVKVTQSSRYLVKRTGEKVFLECVQDMDHENMFWYRQDPGLGLRLIYFSYDVKMKEKGDIPEGYSVSREKKERFSLILESASTNQTSMYLCASSELRYEQYFGPGTRLTVT.

The chain employs TRBV6-5 and TRBJ1-1, with D possibly TRBD1 on 6 matching bases. Germline loops: CDR1 MNHEY, CDR2 SVGAGI. Trimming stripped 5 bases from V and 8 bases from J, with 12 bases between. This CDR3 is built from 12 residues. The CDR3 loop is CASSQQGVEAFF. DNA of the CDR3: TGTGCCAGCAGTCAACAGGGAGTCGAAGCTTTCTTT.

The rearrangement joins TRBV4-2 to TRBJ1-4; the D gene is possibly TRBD1 (5 bases). The CDR3 spans 15 residues. Trimming removed 0 bases at V and 8 bases at J, with 13 bases between. Germline CDR1 reads LGHNA; CDR2 reads YNFKEQ. The DNA for the CDR3 is TGTGCCAGCAGCCAAGATGCGGGACGGAGAGAAAAACTGTTTTTT. Amino acid sequence: CASSQDAGRREKLFF.

This clone was found a few times. V usage is TRBV10-3 and J usage is TRBJ1-1, with unresolved D. The CDR3 length is 13 residues. The V gene lost 4 bases and the J gene lost 4 bases, with 10 bases spanning the gap. Germline-derived CDR1 and CDR2 are ENHRY and SYGVKD. This chain's CDR3 is CAISARSTTEAFF. The CDR3 nucleotides read TGTGCCATCAGTGCGCGTAGTACCACTGAAGCTTTCTTT.

The sample holds a few counts of this clone. The chain has TRBV6-1 and TRBJ2-7, with TRBD1 as a possible D gene (6 bases). V lost 6 bases, J lost 2 bases, and 17 bases lay in between. This CDR3 spans 15 amino acids. CDR1 MNHNS and CDR2 SASEGT come from the germline V gene. The CDR3 reads CASRATDRLAYEQYF. The CDR3 DNA is TGTGCCAGCAGAGCCACCGACAGGTTGGCCTACGAGCAGTACTTC.

This clone was observed a handful of times. This sequence joins TRBV7-9 and TRBJ2-4; the D is unclear. The V and J ends lost 5 bases and 5 bases respectively, with 10 bases between them. This CDR3 comprises 13 residues. The V gene's germline CDR1 is SEHNR and CDR2 FQNEAQ (reference sequence). The CDR3, as DNA: TGTGCCAGCAGCCTCGCTGAACAAAACATTCAGTACTTC. Its translation is CASSLAEQNIQYF.

In the case of this clone: A much larger clone differs by one base, so this may be a read error. J is TRBJ2-2 and V is TRBV6-5, with D uncertain. Germline CDR1 and CDR2: MNHEY and SVGAGI. The CDR3 is made up of 14 amino acids. V was shortened by 5 bases and J by 0 bases, with 7 bases between the two germline ends. This chain's CDR3 is CASSVGTNTGELFF. DNA of the CDR3: TGTGCCAGCAGTGTTGGGACGAACACCGGGGAGCTGTTTTTT.

The chain links TRBV6-5 to TRBJ2-7, with 7 bases that match TRBD1. The CDR3 totals 15 residues. With V trimmed by 5 bases and J by 3 bases, 10 bases remained unmatched. The germline CDR1 and CDR2 sequences are MNHEY and SVGAGI. DNA for the CDR3: TGTGCCAGCAGTCTAATACAGGGGCCATTCTACGAGCAGTACTTC. Its translation: CASSLIQGPFYEQYF.

V and J are TRBV7-6 and TRBJ2-5; 8 bases match TRBD2. CDR1 and CDR2 (germline): SGHVS, FNYEAQ. With 4 bases clipped from V and 3 bases from J, the junction kept 4 bases outside the gene matches. The length of the CDR3 is 14 residues. The CDR3 nucleotides read TGTGCCAGCAGCTCCGGGGGGGTGGAAGAGACCCAGTACTTC. Its protein is CASSSGGVEETQYF.

This clone was observed a handful of times. The rearrangement joins TRBV15 to TRBJ2-7; no reliable D call. Trimming took off 1 base at V and 7 bases at J, with 11 bases between the two ends. The CDR3 sequence is 13 residues long. CDR1 is LNHNV and CDR2 is YYDKDF in the germline V gene (reference sequence). The CDR3 here is CATSRGGSPEQYF. The CDR3 coding sequence is TGTGCCACCAGCAGAGGAGGATCTCCGGAGCAGTACTTC.

The chain carries TRBV6-5 and TRBJ2-2; D gene uncertain. Trimming took off 6 bases at V and 4 bases at J, with 12 bases between the two ends. Germline lookup yields CDR1 MNHEY and CDR2 SVGAGI. The CDR3 extends over 14 amino acids. The CDR3 reads CASRLLSSTGELFF. In nucleotides, the CDR3 is TGTGCCAGCAGGCTGCTAAGCTCCACCGGGGAGCTGTTTTTT.

The V and J genes are TRBV19 and TRBJ2-1, with 7 nucleotides matching TRBD2. The CDR3 length is 11 residues. Trimming at V came to 3 bases and at J to 13 bases, leaving 3 bases not matched to a gene. Germline V lookup: CDR1 LNHDA, CDR2 SQIVND (reference sequence). Here the CDR3 reads CASSIREVQFF. The DNA of the CDR3 is TGTGCCAGTAGTATCCGGGAGGTTCAGTTCTTC.

This clone appeared a few times. The rearrangement uses TRBV18 and TRBJ2-7, with a tentative D call TRBD1 (6 bases). This CDR3 has 15 residues. Per the germline V gene, CDR1 is KGHSH and CDR2 is LQKENI. V lost 2 bases, J lost 3 bases, and 14 bases lay in between. CDR3 nucleotides: TGTGCCAGCTCACCAGCTGCAGGGGCAGGCTACGAGCAGTACTTC. Protein: CASSPAAGAGYEQYF.

The chain recombines TRBV7-9 with TRBJ2-6; 7 bases agree with TRBD1. The CDR3 sequence is 15 residues long. Germline V CDR1 and CDR2: SEHNR, FQNEAQ (reference sequence). The junction had 2 bases not matched to a gene; V was cut back by 3 bases and J by 3 bases. This CDR3 reads CASSFDRDGANVLTF. For the CDR3, the DNA is TGTGCCAGCAGCTTTGACAGGGATGGGGCCAACGTCCTGACTTTC.

The CDR3 spells CASSRTGSPTDTQYF. The CDR3, as DNA: TGTGCCAGCAGTCGGACCGGTAGCCCCACAGATACGCAGTATTTT. The chain links TRBV2 to TRBJ2-3, with D unclear. V was cut by 5 bases and J by 2 bases, with 14 bases left in between. The CDR3 runs 15 residues. Germline values: CDR1 SNHLY, CDR2 FYNNEI.

This chain links TRBV7-2 with TRBJ2-2; TRBD2 aligns across 10 bases. Germline CDR1 SGHTA, CDR2 FQGNSA. This CDR3 region has 17 residues. V was clipped by 3 bases and J by 5 bases; unmatched bases: 9. This chain's CDR3 is CASSFSQLAGLTGELFF. CDR3 coding DNA: TGTGCCAGCAGCTTCAGCCAACTAGCGGGACTAACCGGGGAGCTGTTTTTT.

The chain joins TRBV9 to TRBJ2-5, with 11 bases matching TRBD2. Germline V gene lookup returns CDR1 SGDLS and CDR2 YYNGEE. The CDR3 is made up of 15 amino acids. V lost 5 bases, J lost 4 bases, and 7 bases stayed unmatched. The CDR3 spells CASSPRLAGLETQYF. The CDR3, as DNA: TGTGCCAGCAGTCCTAGACTAGCGGGATTAGAGACCCAGTACTTC.

The V gene is TRBV25-1, the J gene TRBJ2-3; D gene ambiguous. This CDR3 comprises 16 residues. Germline CDR1 is MGHDK and CDR2 is SYGVNS. V lost 0 bases and J lost 4, with 14 bases in between. The CDR3 region has the DNA TGTGCCAGCAGTGAATACGGGCAGAGAAGGGCAGATACGCAGTATTTT. Its translation: CASSEYGQRRADTQYF.

This clone was recorded only once. This rearrangement joins TRBV7-9 to TRBJ2-7; D may be TRBD2 (6 bases). The V gene's germline CDR1 is SEHNR and CDR2 FQNEAQ (reference sequence). This CDR3 has 14 amino acids. Trimming took 4 bases from V and 4 from J, leaving 14 bases between them. In DNA, the CDR3 is TGTGCCAGCAGCTCCGGGACTGGAGAATACGAGCAGTACTTC. Encoded protein: CASSSGTGEYEQYF.

This clone has only a few counts. The chain uses TRBV5-1 and TRBJ2-7; no clear D gene. Trimming stripped 0 bases from V and 3 bases from J, with 7 bases between. Germline lookup yields CDR1 SGHRS and CDR2 YFSETQ. The CDR3 sequence is 13 residues long. CDR3 sequence (DNA): TGCGCCAGCAGCTTGGAAGGTCTCTACGAGCAGTACTTC. This codes for CASSLEGLYEQYF.